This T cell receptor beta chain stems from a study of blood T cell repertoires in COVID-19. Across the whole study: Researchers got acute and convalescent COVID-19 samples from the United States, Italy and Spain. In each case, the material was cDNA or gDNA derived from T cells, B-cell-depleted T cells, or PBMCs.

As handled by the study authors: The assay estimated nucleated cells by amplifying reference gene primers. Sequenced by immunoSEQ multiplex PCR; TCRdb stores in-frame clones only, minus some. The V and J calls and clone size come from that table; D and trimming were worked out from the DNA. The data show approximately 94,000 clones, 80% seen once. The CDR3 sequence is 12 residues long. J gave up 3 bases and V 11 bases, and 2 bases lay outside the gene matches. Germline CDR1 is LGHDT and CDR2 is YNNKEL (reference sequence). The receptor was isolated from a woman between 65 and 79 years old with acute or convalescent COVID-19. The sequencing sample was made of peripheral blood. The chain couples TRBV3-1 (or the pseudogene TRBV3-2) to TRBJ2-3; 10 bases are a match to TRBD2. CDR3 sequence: CASSGGTDTQYF. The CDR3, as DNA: TGTGCCTCTAGCGGGGGAACAGATACGCAGTATTTT.